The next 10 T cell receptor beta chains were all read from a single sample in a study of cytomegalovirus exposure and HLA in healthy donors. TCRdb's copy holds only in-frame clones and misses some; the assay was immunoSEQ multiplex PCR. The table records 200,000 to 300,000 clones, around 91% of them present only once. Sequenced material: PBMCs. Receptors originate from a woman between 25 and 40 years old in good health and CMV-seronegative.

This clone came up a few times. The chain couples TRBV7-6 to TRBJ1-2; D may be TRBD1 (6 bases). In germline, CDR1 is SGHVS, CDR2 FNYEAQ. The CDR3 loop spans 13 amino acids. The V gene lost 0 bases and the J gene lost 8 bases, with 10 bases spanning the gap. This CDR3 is CASSLAQGGGYTF. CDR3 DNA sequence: TGTGCCAGCAGCTTAGCCCAAGGGGGGGGCTACACCTTC. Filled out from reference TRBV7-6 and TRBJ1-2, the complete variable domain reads GAGVSQSPRYKVTKRGQDVALRCDPISGHVSLYWYRQALGQGPEFLTYFNYEAQQDKSGLPNDRFSAERPEGSISTLTIQRTEQRDSAMYRCASSLAQGGGYTFGSGTRLTVV.

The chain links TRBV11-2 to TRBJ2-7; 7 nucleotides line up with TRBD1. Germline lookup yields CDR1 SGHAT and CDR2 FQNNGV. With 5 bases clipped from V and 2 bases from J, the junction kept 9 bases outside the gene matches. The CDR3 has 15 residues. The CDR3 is CASSTDRRLAYEQYF. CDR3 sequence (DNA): TGTGCCAGCAGCACGGACAGGAGACTGGCCTACGAGCAGTACTTC.

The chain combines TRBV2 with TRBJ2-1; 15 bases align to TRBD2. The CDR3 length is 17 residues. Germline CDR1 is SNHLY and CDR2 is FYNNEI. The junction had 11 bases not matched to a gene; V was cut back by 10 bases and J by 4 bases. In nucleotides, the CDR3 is TGTGCCACTAGGACTAGCGGGAGGGGTGGGGTTTACAATGAGCAGTTCTTC. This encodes CATRTSGRGGVYNEQFF.

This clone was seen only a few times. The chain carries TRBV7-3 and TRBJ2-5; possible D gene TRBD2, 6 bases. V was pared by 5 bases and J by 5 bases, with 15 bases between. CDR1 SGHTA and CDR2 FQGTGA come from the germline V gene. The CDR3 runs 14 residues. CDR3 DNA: TGTGCCAGCAGCCGCGGCGGGATGGGGGAGACCCAGTACTTC. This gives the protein CASSRGGMGETQYF.

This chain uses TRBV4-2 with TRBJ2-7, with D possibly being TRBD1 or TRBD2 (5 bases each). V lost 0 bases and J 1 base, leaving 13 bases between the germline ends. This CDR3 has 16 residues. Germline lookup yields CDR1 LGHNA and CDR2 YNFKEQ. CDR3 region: CASSQDWGLGSYEQYF. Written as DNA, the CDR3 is TGTGCCAGCAGCCAAGATTGGGGGTTGGGATCCTACGAGCAGTACTTC.

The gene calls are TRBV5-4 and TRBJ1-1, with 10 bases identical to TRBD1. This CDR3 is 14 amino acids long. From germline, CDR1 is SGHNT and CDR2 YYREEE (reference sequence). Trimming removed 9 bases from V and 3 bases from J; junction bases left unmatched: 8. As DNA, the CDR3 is TGTGCCACCCATTCAGACAGGGGGCACACTGAAGCTTTCTTT. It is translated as CATHSDRGHTEAFF.

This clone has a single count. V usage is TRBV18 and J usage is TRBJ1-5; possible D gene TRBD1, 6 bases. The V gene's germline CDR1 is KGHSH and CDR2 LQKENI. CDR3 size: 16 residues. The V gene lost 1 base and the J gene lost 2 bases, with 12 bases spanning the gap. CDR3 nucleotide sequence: TGTGCCAGCTCACCACGGGGGGCCCAGGGCAATCAGCCCCAGCATTTT. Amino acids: CASSPRGAQGNQPQHF.

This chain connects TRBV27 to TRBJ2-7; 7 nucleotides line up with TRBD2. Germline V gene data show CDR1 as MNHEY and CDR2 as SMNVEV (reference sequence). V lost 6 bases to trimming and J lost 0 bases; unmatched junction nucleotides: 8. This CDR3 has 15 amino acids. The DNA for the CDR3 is TGTGCCAGCAGCATCCGAGCGGGGTTCTCCTACGAGCAGTACTTC. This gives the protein CASSIRAGFSYEQYF.

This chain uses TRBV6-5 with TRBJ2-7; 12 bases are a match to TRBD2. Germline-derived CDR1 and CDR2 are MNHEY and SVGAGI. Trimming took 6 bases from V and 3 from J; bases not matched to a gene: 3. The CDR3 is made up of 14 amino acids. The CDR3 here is CASSILAGGYEQYF. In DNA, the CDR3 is TGTGCCAGCAGCATACTAGCGGGAGGCTACGAGCAGTACTTC.

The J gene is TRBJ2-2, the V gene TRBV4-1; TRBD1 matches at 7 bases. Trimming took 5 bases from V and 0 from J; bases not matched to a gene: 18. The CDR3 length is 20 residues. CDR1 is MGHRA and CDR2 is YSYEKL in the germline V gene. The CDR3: CASSDMDRFSRNTNTGELFF. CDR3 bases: TGCGCCAGCAGCGACATGGACAGGTTTAGCAGAAATACGAACACCGGGGAGCTGTTTTTT.